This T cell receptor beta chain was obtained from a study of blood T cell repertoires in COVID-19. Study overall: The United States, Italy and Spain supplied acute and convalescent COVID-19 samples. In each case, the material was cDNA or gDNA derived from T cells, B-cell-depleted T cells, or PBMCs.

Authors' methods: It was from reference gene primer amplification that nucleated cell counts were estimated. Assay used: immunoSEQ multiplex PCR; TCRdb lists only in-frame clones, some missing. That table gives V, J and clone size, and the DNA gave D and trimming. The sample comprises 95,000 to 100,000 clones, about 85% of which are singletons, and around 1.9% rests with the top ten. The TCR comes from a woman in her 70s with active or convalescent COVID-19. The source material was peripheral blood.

CDR3 protein: CASSFYPGQGITDTQYF. CDR3 in DNA: TGCGCCAGCAGCTTCTATCCGGGACAGGGGATCACAGATACGCAGTATTTT. The V and J genes are TRBV5-1 and TRBJ2-3; 10 bases are shared with TRBD1. The J segment lost 2 bases and the V segment lost 2 bases, leaving 8 bases of the junction unmatched. The CDR3 is 17 residues long. Looked up from germline, CDR1 is SGHRS and CDR2 is YFSETQ.